These 9 T cell receptor beta chains came from one sample sequenced in a study of T cell repertoires in aging, cancer and after chemotherapy. Peripheral blood genomic DNA, not sorted cells or RNA, was the template. Multiplex touch-down PCR with TRB-A/B primers amplified rearranged V-D-J TRB sequences. One entry per CDR3 protein, called by TCRdb with MiXCR from the multiplex PCR reads. Of over 9,000 distinct CDR3 sequences detected, 20% to 30% appear once; the ten largest clones hold about 1.9%. Sequencing input: blood. These receptor sequences come from a human donor in good health.

This clonotype was seen more than once but under ten times. V is TRBV6-4 and J is TRBJ1-1, with D unclear. The CDR3 spans 15 residues. The V end was cut by 0 bases, the J end by 6 bases, with 14 bases between. The germline V gene has CDR1 MRHNA and CDR2 SNTAGT. In DNA, the CDR3 is TGTGCCAGCAGTGACTCGGTTGAGGGTATCTCTGAAGCTTTCTTT. Amino acid sequence: CASSDSVEGISEAFF.

To note about this clonotype: A much larger clone sits a single nucleotide away, making a read error possible. V gene TRBV5-5 combines with J gene TRBJ1-2; 8 bases align to TRBD1. Trimming removed 1 base from V and 8 bases from J; junction bases left unmatched: 4. This CDR3 contains 13 residues. Per germline, CDR1 SGHKS and CDR2 YYEKEE (reference sequence). The CDR3 sequence is CASSLKGQAGYTF. DNA of the CDR3: TGTGCCAGCAGCTTGAAGGGACAGGCGGGCTACACCTTC. Combining the CDR3 with reference TRBV5-5 and TRBJ1-2 gives the whole variable domain DAGVTQSPTHLIKTRGQQVTLRCSPISGHKSVSWYQQVLGQGPQFIFQYYEKEERGRGNFPDRFSARQFPNYSSELNVNALLLGDSALYLCASSLKGQAGYTFGSGTRLTVV.

The chain links TRBV18 to TRBJ2-6; possibly TRBD1 for D (6 bases). Trimming removed 3 bases at V and 1 base at J, with 13 bases between. Germline CDR1 is KGHSH and CDR2 is LQKENI. This CDR3 has 17 residues. The DNA of the CDR3 is TGTGCCAGCTCACCCTTTCCTGGACAGTCTGGGGCCAACGTCCTGACTTTC. Its protein product is CASSPFPGQSGANVLTF. The complete variable domain, with remaining parts taken from reference TRBV18 and TRBJ2-6, reads NAGVMQNPRHLVRRRGQEARLRCSPMKGHSHVYWYRQLPEEGLKFMVYLQKENIIDESGMPKERFSAEFPKEGPSILRIQQVVRGDSAAYFCASSPFPGQSGANVLTFGAGSRLTVL.

This chain joins TRBV7-2 and TRBJ1-1; perhaps TRBD1 as D (5 bases). The CDR3 is 12 amino acids. The germline CDR1 and CDR2 sequences are SGHTA and FQGNSA. Trimming cost V 5 bases and J 8 bases, with 12 bases left between them. The CDR3 nucleotides are TGTGCCAGCAGCAACGCGGGGGAGGAAGCTTTCTTT. This gives the protein CASSNAGEEAFF.

In its sample, this clonotype is medium-sized (0.01 to 0.1%). For the CDR3, the DNA is TGTGCCTGGAGTGTACTAGCAGGGGGAAACGTGCAGTACTTC. Translation gives CAWSVLAGGNVQYF. The gene calls are TRBV30 and TRBJ2-7, with a possible D match to TRBD1 (7 bases). The CDR3 covers 14 residues. The V end lost 0 bases, the J end lost 9 bases, and 18 bases lay between the germline ends. The germline CDR1 and CDR2 sequences are GTSNPN and SVGIG (reference sequence). The variable domain in full, completed from reference TRBV30 and TRBJ2-7, reads SQTIHQWPATLVQPVGSPLSLECTVEGTSNPNLYWYRQAAGRGLQLLFYSVGIGQISSEVPQNLSASRPQDRQFILSSKKLLLSDSGFYLCAWSVLAGGNVQYFGPGTRLTVT.

In this sample, this clonotype turned up a few times. CDR3 in DNA: TGTGCCAGTAGTATCGGTGGGGGCACAGAGACCCAGTACTTC. Protein sequence: CASSIGGGTETQYF. The chain employs TRBV19 and TRBJ2-5; D is perhaps TRBD1 (6 bases). The CDR3 runs to 14 residues. CDR1 is LNHDA, CDR2 SQIVND, per germline (reference sequence). The V and J ends lost 3 bases and 4 bases respectively, with 12 bases between them.

With respect to this clonotype: This may be a read error: a much more frequent sequence differs by one nucleotide. The chain links TRBV20-1 to TRBJ2-3; 9 bases align to TRBD2. The V and J ends lost 3 bases and 8 bases, in that order; junction bases with no gene match: 9. The germline V gene has CDR1 DFQATT and CDR2 SNEGSKA (reference sequence). The CDR3 is made up of 14 amino acids. In nucleotides, the CDR3 is TGCAGTGCTAGTGGGACTAGCAGGCAAGGTACGCAGTATTTT. Its translation is CSASGTSRQGTQYF.

This clonotype showed up just a few times. V gene TRBV6-2 or TRBV6-3 combines with J gene TRBJ2-5, with D perhaps TRBD2 (6 bases). CDR3 length equals 15 residues. V was pared by 6 bases and J by 1 base, with 15 bases between. CDR1 MNHEY and CDR2 SVGEGT come from the germline V gene. CDR3 in amino acids: CASRRGGRGQETQYF. The CDR3 DNA reads as TGTGCCAGCAGGAGAGGCGGGCGGGGCCAAGAGACCCAGTACTTC.

J is TRBJ1-1 and V is TRBV11-2; D is unresolved. The germline gives CDR1 SGHAT, CDR2 FQNNGV. The V gene lost 4 bases and the J gene lost 1 base, with 1 base spanning the gap. The CDR3 loop spans 11 amino acids. The DNA of the CDR3 is TGTGCCAGCAGCTCGAACACTGAAGCTTTCTTT. Its protein is CASSSNTEAFF.